This record concerns one T cell receptor (beta chain) sequence. There are a few counts of this clonotype. No antigen is known for it. No base-level quality is on record; no much larger clone is a single base apart. This specimen belongs to a study of T-cell memory formation after mild COVID-19 (dated by TCRdb to the early 2020s). For the wider study: TCR sequence clusters from the two donors were largely donor specific. T-cell clones expanding and contracting after mild COVID-19 in a couple of donors were tracked by longitudinal TCRalpha and TCRbeta repertoire sequencing. Two young, previously healthy adult volunteers, one female and one male, were included in the cohort.

Sequencing instrument: Illumina NovaSeq 6000. cDNA libraries for TCRalpha and TCRbeta were prepared by 5'RACE using constant-segment primers, with sample barcodes and unique molecular identifiers added. Trizol reagent was used to extract RNA from every sample. The libraries were amplified in two PCR steps, and the second step added a second sample barcode and Illumina TruSeq adapters. Sequencing of the libraries was done on an Illumina NovaSeq, producing 2 x 150 bp paired-end reads. Turning to the authors' computational methods: With migec v1.2.7, reads were demultiplexed and then collapsed into UMI-guided consensus sequences. Using mixcr v2.1.11, UMI consensuses were aligned to TRA and TRB V and J templates and then assembled into clonotypes. A clonotype was counted as expanded or contracted only when both edgeR and NoisET called the clonotype significant, with the noise models trained on biological replicates. For edgeR calls, the thresholds were a false discovery rate-adjusted p below 0.01 and a log2 fold-change of 1. PCA with hierarchical clustering of max-normalized trajectories of the 1000 most abundant clonotypes was used as exploratory dynamics analysis. Each responding clone was given a CD4 or CD8 phenotype based on the CD4+ and CD8+ repertoires, which had been sequenced separately. Using fastp trimming at Q25 and MiXCR clonotype assembly, TCRdb reanalyzed the public sequencing data and kept in-frame beta chains. Identical CDR3 protein sequences are pooled into one entry, listed with their most common genes and DNA. TCRdb's processing, not the authors', yielded these V and J calls. This sample gives roughly 370,000 distinct CDR3 sequences in total; around a sixth of them show up just once. The ten largest clones take up around a fifth of the sample.

V is clipped by 0 bases and J by 2 bases, and the sequence between their germline boundaries is 11 bases long. CDR1 and CDR2 are read off the germline V gene as MGHRA and YSYEKL. There are 15 amino acids in the CDR3, from cysteine to phenylalanine inclusive. The only DNA kept is the CDR3, 45 bases in frame from the first base. PBMCs were isolated by Ficoll-Paque density gradient centrifugation. The research as a whole found: Some responding clones were detected in pre-infection memory, which suggested that pre-existing cross-reactive memory T cells had joined the SARS-CoV-2 response. The study included only a couple of mild cases, and larger cohorts that include severe cases with pre-infection samples were judged to be necessary. Contracting CD4+ clones appeared mostly in the CM and EM memory subsets, whereas CD8+ clones were enriched in EMRA. Clones contracting from day 15 to 85 had balanced CD4/CD8 phenotypes, while a second wave expanding from day 15 to 37 was biased towards CD4+. The second-wave clones that peaked on day 37 were not confirmed to be SARS-CoV-2 specific.

Sequencing was done on a sample of PBMCs or a T cell subset sorted from them (not recorded which). Here the chain combines TRBV4-1 and TRBJ2-7; confidence is insufficient to name the D gene. This receptor was taken from a man aged 18 to 30 who had mild COVID-19 (a few samples of this study predate the infection). The sample titles of this study are shuffled in the database, so cell type and time point are left out; the donor was told from shared clones. The CDR3: CASSQDDWRAYEQYF. The nucleotide sequence reads as follows: TGCGCCAGCAGCCAAGATGATTGGAGAGCCTACGAGCAGTACTTC.